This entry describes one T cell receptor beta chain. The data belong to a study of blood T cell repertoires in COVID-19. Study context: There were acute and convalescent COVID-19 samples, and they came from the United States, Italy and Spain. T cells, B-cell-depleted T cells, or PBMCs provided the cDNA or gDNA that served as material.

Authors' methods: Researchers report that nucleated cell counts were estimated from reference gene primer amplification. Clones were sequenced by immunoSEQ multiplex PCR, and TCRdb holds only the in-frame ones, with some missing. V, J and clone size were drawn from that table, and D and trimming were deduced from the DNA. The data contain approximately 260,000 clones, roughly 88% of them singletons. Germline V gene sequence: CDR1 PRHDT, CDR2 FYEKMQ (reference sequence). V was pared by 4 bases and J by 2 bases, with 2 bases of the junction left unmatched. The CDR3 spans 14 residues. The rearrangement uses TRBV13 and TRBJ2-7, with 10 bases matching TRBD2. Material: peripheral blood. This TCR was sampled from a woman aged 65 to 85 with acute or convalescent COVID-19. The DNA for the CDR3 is TGTGCCAGCAGCTCTGGACTAGCGGCCTACGAGCAGTACTTC. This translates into CASSSGLAAYEQYF. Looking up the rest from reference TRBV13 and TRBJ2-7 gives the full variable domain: AAGVIQSPRHLIKEKRETATLKCYPIPRHDTVYWYQQGPGQDPQFLISFYEKMQSDKGSIPDRFSAQQFSDYHSELNMSSLELGDSALYFCASSSGLAAYEQYFGPGTRLTVT.